A selection of T cell receptor beta chains follows, all from one sample in a study of T-cell reconstitution after alpha-beta-depleted transplantation in children. MiXCR was run by TCRdb on the PCR reads, yielding one entry per CDR3 protein. The table lists 130,000 or so distinct CDR3 sequences, approximately 8.7% of them singletons. The sample here was PBMCs, mostly from graft donor cells, taken 180 days after TCRalphabeta/CD19-depleted stem cell transplant. These receptors all come from a girl under three years old who had a stem cell transplant for combined immunodeficiency, so the T cells may come from the graft donor. The conserved cysteine and the conserved F or W are not part of the CDR3 here.

j_gene,v_gene,CDR3aa
TRBJ2-3,TRBV5-1,ASSLTAGGPTDTQY
TRBJ1-5,TRBV5-6,ASSRTRFWNQPQH
TRBJ2-7,TRBV12-3/TRBV12-4,ASSRPGQGHEQY
TRBJ2-1,TRBV7-2,ASSPGLAESYNEQF
TRBJ2-1,TRBV20-1,SASTPGRAGGNEQF
TRBJ2-7,TRBV7-9,ASTLGSSYEQY
TRBJ2-5,TRBV7-9,ASSPEWETQY
TRBJ2-7,TRBV5-6,ASSLGREGGEQY
TRBJ2-1,TRBV5-4,ASSLGSGAYNEQF
TRBJ1-5,TRBV24-1,ATSGPGGESNQPQH
TRBJ2-1,TRBV6-1,ASSTGHGSLNEQF
TRBJ2-1,TRBV25-1,ASSESSGRATEQF
TRBJ2-1,TRBV20-1,SAKSQGPTYNEQF
TRBJ2-7,TRBV5-1,ASSLEGVPKDEQY
TRBJ2-3,TRBV11-3,ASSVGLSNTDTQY
TRBJ2-3,TRBV29-1,SVDGTSTDTQY
TRBJ1-5,TRBV7-8,ASSLARANQPQH
TRBJ1-3,TRBV18,ASSPMKLSGNTIY
TRBJ2-4,TRBV20-1,SAVRAKNIQY
TRBJ2-7,TRBV29-1,SVPVTPGSYEQY
TRBJ1-2,TRBV5-1,ASSLVAGHRGYT
TRBJ1-3,TRBV7-3,ASSLSGTGWNTIY
TRBJ1-2,TRBV12-3/TRBV12-4,ASSLLSGGIYGYT
TRBJ2-7,TRBV28,ASSLTAGYEQY
TRBJ2-4,TRBV7-2,ASSPGTAKNIQY
TRBJ2-5,TRBV20-1,SAPRQGSFETQY
TRBJ1-6,TRBV20-1,SAPGQGRNSPLH
TRBJ2-1,TRBV20-1,SPHYPANEQF
TRBJ2-5,TRBV10-3,AISELTGGTETQY
TRBJ1-1,TRBV27,ASSPRTGLVNTEAF
TRBJ2-2,TRBV20-1,SARKRSGAGELF
TRBJ1-2,TRBV29-1,SVWGSYGYT
TRBJ2-3,TRBV9,ASSVLASTDTQY
TRBJ2-7,TRBV7-8,ASSLATGSYEQY
TRBJ2-7,TRBV3-1,ASSQDWSRPSEQY
TRBJ2-3,TRBV20-1,SARKKGFSSDTQY
TRBJ2-5,TRBV7-9,ASSLQGKGKTQY
TRBJ2-7,TRBV15,ATSLGSGLPYEQY
TRBJ2-3,TRBV24-1,ATSGDREVVTDTQY
TRBJ2-7,TRBV27,ASSWGLAGLYEQY
TRBJ2-7,TRBV29-1,SVLTGIPYEQY
TRBJ2-5,TRBV11-2,ASSFAGVRETQY
TRBJ1-5,TRBV28,ASSLDGHDQH
TRBJ2-5,TRBV15,ATSRDWLAGNEETQY
TRBJ2-5,TRBV12-3/TRBV12-4,ASIHGRGQPKETQY